This record covers a single TCR beta chain. Its antigen remains unknown. Time point denoted: baseline, week 1 (first vaccination visit). Treatment here: pre-vaccination baseline after standard-of-care therapy. Germline V gives CDR1 MNHEY, CDR2 SVGAGI. V gave up 11 bases and J gave up 7 bases; unmatched junction bases: 10. The CDR3 totals 13 residues. This sample is part of a study of a mutant IDH1 vaccine in newly diagnosed glioma. Study at large: Those enrolled had earlier been treated with radiotherapy, temozolomide, or both, mostly both.

Sequenced by immunoSEQ multiplex PCR; TCRdb stores in-frame clones only, minus some. The repertoire has about 67,000 clones, around 80% of them found once; the top ten carry roughly 4.4%. Whole-study results and caveats: It was just under 95% of patients that developed vaccine-induced immune responses. The authors found pseudoprogression apparently unrelated to changes in top peripheral T cell clonotypes.

The TCR was taken from a young woman with glioma. Some clones in this sample may be carry-over from other donors' samples. This chain uses TRBV6-5 with TRBJ1-4; TRBD1 matches at 7 bases. The material was peripheral blood mononuclear cells (PBMCs), obtained from a glioma patient treated with radiotherapy, temozolomide or both. CDR3 in amino acids: CAAAGGNGEKLFF. DNA for the CDR3: TGTGCCGCAGCAGGGGGAAACGGTGAAAAACTGTTTTTT.